This TCR beta chain was profiled in a study of blood T cell repertoires in COVID-19. The CDR3 has 16 residues. Germline CDR1 reads LGHNA; CDR2 reads YSLEER. Trimming took 2 bases from V and 7 from J; bases not matched to a gene: 7. Method: immunoSEQ multiplex PCR; TCRdb's copy keeps in-frame clones and lacks some. The data show roughly 290,000 clones, roughly four fifths seen once. Seattle patients were enrolled during active infection and followed longitudinally. The sample was peripheral blood. This sequence originates from a person aged 70 to 79 with COVID-19, enrolled during active disease. The chain uses TRBV4-3 and TRBJ2-2, with 10 bases aligning to TRBD1. CDR3 protein: CASSQIDRGLGGELFF. The CDR3 nucleotides are TGCGCCAGCAGCCAAATCGACAGGGGGCTTGGCGGGGAGCTGTTTTTT.